This T cell receptor (beta chain) was captured in a study of CD8 T cells in Susac syndrome. Sequencing of TCR beta was undertaken in CD8+ and CD4+ T cells derived from blood. It was negative isolation that provided the CD8+ and CD4+ T cells, whereas TEMRA cells were enriched by FACS. V lost 3 bases to trimming and J lost 1 base; unmatched junction nucleotides: 5. Germline V lookup: CDR1 SGHTA, CDR2 FQGTGA. The CDR3 runs to 16 residues. RNA totalling about 0.5 to 1 ug underwent reverse transcription with random hexamers. Amplification of TCR beta CDR3 by immunoSEQ multiplex PCR spanned 54 Vbeta and 13 Jbeta. One entry per CDR3 protein, called by TCRdb with MiXCR from the immunoSEQ multiplex PCR reads. The sample gives 150,000 to 200,000 distinct CDR3 sequences, roughly 95% of which show up once; just over 0.13% is in the top ten.

The sample was CD4+ T cells from PBMCs. The TCR was taken from a human donor in good health. V gene TRBV7-3 combines with J gene TRBJ1-1; TRBD1 matches 10 bases. The CDR3 DNA reads TGTGCCAGCAGCTTGTGGGGGACAGGGGCGAACACTGAAGCTTTCTTT. It codes for CASSLWGTGANTEAFF.